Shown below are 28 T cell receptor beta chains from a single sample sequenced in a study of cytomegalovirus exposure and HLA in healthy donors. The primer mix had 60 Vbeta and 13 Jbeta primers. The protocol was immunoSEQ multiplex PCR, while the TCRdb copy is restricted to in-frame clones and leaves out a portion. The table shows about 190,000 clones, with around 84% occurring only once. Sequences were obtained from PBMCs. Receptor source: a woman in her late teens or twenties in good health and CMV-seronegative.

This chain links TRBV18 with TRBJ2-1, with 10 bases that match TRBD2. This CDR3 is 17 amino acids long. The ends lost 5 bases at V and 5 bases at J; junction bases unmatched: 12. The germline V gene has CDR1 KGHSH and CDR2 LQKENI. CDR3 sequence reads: CASSAISSGGLNNEQFF. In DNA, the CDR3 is TGTGCCAGCTCAGCGATATCTAGCGGGGGTTTAAACAATGAGCAGTTCTTC.

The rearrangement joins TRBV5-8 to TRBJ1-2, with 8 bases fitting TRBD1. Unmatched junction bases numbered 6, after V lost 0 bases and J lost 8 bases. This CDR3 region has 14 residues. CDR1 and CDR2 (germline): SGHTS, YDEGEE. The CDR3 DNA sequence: TGTGCCAGCAGCTTGGAGGGGACAGGTGTCGGCTACACCTTC. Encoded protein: CASSLEGTGVGYTF.

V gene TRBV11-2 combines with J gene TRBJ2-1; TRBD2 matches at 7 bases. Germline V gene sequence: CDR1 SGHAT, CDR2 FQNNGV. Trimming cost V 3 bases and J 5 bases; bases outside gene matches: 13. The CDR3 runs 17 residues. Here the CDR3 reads CASSFEPSWGGDNEQFF. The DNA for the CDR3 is TGTGCCAGCAGCTTTGAGCCCAGCTGGGGGGGTGACAATGAGCAGTTCTTC. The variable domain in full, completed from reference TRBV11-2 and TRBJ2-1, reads EAGVAQSPRYKIIEKRQSVAFWCNPISGHATLYWYQQILGQGPKLLIQFQNNGVVDDSQLPKDRFSAERLKGVDSTLKIQPAKLEDSAVYLCASSFEPSWGGDNEQFFGPGTRLTVL.

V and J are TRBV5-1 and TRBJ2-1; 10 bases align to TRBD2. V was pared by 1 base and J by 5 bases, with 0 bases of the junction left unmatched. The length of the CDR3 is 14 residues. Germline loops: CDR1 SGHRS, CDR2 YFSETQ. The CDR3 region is CASSLTSGNNEQFF. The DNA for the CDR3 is TGCGCCAGCAGCTTGACTAGCGGGAACAATGAGCAGTTCTTC.

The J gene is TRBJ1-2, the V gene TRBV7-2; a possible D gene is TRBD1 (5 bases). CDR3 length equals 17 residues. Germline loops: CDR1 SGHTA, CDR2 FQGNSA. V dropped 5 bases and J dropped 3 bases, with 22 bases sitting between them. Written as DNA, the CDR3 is TGTGCCAGCAGCCGACCCTTGAATAGGGGAAAGGACTATGGCTACACCTTC. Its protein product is CASSRPLNRGKDYGYTF. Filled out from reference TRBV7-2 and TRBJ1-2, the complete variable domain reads GAGVSQSPSNKVTEKGKDVELRCDPISGHTALYWYRQSLGQGLEFLIYFQGNSAPDKSGLPSDRFSAERTGGSVSTLTIQRTQQEDSAVYLCASSRPLNRGKDYGYTFGSGTRLTVV.

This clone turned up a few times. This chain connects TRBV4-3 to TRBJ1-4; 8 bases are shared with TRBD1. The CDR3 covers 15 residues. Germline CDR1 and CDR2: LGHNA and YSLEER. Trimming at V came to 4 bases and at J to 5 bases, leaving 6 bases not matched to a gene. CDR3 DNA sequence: TGCGCCAGCAGCCTCGGACAGGGACCGAATGAAAAACTGTTTTTT. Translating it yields CASSLGQGPNEKLFF.

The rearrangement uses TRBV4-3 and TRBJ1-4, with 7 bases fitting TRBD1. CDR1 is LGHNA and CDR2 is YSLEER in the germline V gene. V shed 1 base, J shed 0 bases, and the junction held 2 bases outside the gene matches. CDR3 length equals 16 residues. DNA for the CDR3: TGCGCCAGCAGCCAAGGAGACAGGGCAACTAATGAAAAACTGTTTTTT. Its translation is CASSQGDRATNEKLFF.

Here the CDR3 reads CASKTQGGYGYTF. The CDR3 nucleotides are TGTGCCAGCAAAACACAGGGGGGCTATGGCTACACCTTC. This chain joins TRBV6-6 and TRBJ1-2; 8 bases are shared with TRBD1. The germline gives CDR1 MNHNY, CDR2 SVGAGI (reference sequence). The length of the CDR3 is 13 residues. J lost 4 bases, V lost 7 bases, and 5 bases had no gene match.

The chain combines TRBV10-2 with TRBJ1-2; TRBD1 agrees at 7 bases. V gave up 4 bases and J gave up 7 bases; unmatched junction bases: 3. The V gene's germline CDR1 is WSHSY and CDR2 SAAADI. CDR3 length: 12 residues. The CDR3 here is CASSAAGGGYTF. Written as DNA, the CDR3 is TGCGCCAGCAGTGCGGCAGGGGGTGGCTACACCTTC.

The DNA of the CDR3 is TGTGCCAGCAGTAGGGGGGGCACCCAAGAGACCCAGTACTTC. It yields the protein CASSRGGTQETQYF. This chain connects TRBV9 to TRBJ2-5, with TRBD2 as a possible D gene (7 bases). The CDR3 sequence is 14 residues long. Trimming took 5 bases from V and 1 from J, leaving 12 bases between them. The V gene's germline CDR1 is SGDLS and CDR2 YYNGEE. The entire variable domain, with the rest obtained from reference TRBV9 and TRBJ2-5, is as follows: DSGVTQTPKHLITATGQRVTLRCSPRSGDLSVYWYQQSLDQGLQFLIQYYNGEERAKGNILERFSAQQFPDLHSELNLSSLELGDSALYFCASSRGGTQETQYFGPGTRLLVL.

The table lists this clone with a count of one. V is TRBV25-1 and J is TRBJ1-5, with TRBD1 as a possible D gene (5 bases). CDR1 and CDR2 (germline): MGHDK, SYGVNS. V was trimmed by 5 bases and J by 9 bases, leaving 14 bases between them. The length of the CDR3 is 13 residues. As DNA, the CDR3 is TGTGCCAGCAGTCGGGGGGATCTCCGGCCCCAGCATTTT. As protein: CASSRGDLRPQHF. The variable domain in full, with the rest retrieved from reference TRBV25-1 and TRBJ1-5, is EADIYQTPRYLVIGTGKKITLECSQTMGHDKMYWYQQDPGMELHLIHYSYGVNSTEKGDLSSESTVSRIRTEHFPLTLESARPSHTSQYLCASSRGDLRPQHFGDGTRLSIL.

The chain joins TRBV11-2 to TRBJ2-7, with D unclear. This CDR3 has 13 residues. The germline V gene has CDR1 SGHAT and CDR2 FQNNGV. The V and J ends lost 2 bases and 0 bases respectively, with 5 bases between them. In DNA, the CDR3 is TGTGCCAGCAGCTTAAGGAGCTCCTACGAGCAGTACGTC. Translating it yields CASSLRSSYEQYV.

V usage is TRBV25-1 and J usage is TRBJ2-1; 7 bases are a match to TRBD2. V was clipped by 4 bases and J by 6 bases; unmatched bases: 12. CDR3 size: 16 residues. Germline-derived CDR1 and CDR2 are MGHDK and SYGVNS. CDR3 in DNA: TGTGCCAGCAGTGTTCACGGGAGGAGCCTAGGCAATGAGCAGTTCTTC. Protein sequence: CASSVHGRSLGNEQFF.

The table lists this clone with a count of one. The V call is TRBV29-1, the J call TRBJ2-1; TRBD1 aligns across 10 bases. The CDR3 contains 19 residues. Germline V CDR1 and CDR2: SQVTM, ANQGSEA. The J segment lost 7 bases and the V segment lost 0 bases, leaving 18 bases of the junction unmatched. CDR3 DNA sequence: TGCAGCGTTGAAGATCCTACCCTTATGACAGGGGGCGGTGGGAATGAGCAGTTCTTC. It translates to CSVEDPTLMTGGGGNEQFF.

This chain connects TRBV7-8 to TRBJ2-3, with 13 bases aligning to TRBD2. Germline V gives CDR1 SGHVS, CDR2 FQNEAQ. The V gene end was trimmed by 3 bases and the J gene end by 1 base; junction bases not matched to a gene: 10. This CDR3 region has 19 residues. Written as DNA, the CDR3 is TGTGCCAGCAGCTTCGAACTAGCGGGAGGGACTAGCCGCACAGATACGCAGTATTTT. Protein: CASSFELAGGTSRTDTQYF.

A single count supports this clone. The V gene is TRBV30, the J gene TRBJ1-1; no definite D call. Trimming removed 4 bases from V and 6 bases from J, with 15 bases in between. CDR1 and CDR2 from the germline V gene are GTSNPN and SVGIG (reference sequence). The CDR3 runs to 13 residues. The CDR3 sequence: CAWTLGGRAEAFF. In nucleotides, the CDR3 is TGTGCCTGGACCCTCGGCGGGAGGGCTGAAGCTTTCTTT. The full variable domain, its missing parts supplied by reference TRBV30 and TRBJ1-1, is SQTIHQWPATLVQPVGSPLSLECTVEGTSNPNLYWYRQAAGRGLQLLFYSVGIGQISSEVPQNLSASRPQDRQFILSSKKLLLSDSGFYLCAWTLGGRAEAFFGQGTRLTVV.

The CDR3 DNA reads TGTGCCAGCAGTTACTCGACTTGGGGGGGGGACTATGGCTACACCTTC. This sequence encodes CASSYSTWGGDYGYTF. The J gene is TRBJ1-2, the V gene TRBV6-5; D is possibly TRBD1 (5 bases). Germline CDR1 is MNHEY and CDR2 is SVGAGI. The CDR3 sequence is 16 residues long. Trimming removed 0 bases at V and 3 bases at J, with 14 bases between.

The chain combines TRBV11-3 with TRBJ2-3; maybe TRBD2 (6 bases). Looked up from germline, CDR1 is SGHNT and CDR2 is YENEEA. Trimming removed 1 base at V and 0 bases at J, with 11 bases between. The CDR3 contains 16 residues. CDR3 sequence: CASSLGRRESTDTQYF. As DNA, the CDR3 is TGTGCCAGCAGCTTAGGGAGACGGGAGAGCACAGATACGCAGTATTTT.

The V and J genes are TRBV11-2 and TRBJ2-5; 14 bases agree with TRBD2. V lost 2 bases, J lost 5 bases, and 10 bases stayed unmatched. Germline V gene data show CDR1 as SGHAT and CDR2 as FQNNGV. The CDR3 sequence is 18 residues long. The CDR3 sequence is CASSLPTGTSGSRETQYF. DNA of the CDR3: TGTGCCAGCAGCTTACCCACCGGGACTAGCGGGAGTCGGGAGACCCAGTACTTC.

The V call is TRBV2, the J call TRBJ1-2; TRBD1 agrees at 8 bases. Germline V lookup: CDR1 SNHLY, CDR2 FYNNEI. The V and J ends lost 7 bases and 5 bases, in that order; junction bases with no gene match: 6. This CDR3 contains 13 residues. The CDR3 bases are TGTGCCAGCAATCTCAGGGGGCCTTATGGCTACACCTTC. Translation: CASNLRGPYGYTF.

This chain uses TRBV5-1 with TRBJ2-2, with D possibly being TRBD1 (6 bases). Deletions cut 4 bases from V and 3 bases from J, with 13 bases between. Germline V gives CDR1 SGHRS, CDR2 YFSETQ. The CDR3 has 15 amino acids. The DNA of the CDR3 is TGCGCCAGCAGCACTTCTACAGGGTACACCGGGGAGCTGTTTTTT. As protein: CASSTSTGYTGELFF.

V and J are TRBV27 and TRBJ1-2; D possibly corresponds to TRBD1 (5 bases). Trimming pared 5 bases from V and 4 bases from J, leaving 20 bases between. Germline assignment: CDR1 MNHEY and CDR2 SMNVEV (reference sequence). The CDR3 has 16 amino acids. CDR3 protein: CASSLDGGVGFYGYTF. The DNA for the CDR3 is TGTGCCAGCAGTCTCGACGGGGGGGTGGGGTTCTATGGCTACACCTTC.

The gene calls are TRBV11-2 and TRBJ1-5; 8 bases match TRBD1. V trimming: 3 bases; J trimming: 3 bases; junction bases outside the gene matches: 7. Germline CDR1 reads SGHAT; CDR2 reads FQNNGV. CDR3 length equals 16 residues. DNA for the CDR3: TGTGCCAGCAGCTTGGGCAGGGGGCCAACCAATCAGCCCCAGCATTTT. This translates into CASSLGRGPTNQPQHF.

In DNA, the CDR3 is TGTGCCAGCAGTTTACAGGGAACCTACGAGCAGTACTTC. Protein product: CASSLQGTYEQYF. The chain employs TRBV27 and TRBJ2-7; D perhaps matches TRBD1 (5 bases). Trimming pared 2 bases from V and 2 bases from J, leaving 7 bases between. The CDR3 sequence is 13 residues long. From germline, CDR1 is MNHEY and CDR2 SMNVEV (reference sequence).

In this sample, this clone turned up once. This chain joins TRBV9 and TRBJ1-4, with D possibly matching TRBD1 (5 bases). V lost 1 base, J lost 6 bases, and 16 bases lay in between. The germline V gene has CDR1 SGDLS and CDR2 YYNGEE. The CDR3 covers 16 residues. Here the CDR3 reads CASSVSEGRVYEKLFF. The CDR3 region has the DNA TGTGCCAGCAGCGTAAGTGAAGGCAGGGTGTATGAAAAACTGTTTTTT.

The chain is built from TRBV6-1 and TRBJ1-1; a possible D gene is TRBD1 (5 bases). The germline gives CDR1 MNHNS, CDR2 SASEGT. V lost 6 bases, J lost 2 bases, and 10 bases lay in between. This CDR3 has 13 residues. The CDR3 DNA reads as TGTGCCAGCAGACAAGACAGAAACACTGAAGCTTTCTTT. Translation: CASRQDRNTEAFF.

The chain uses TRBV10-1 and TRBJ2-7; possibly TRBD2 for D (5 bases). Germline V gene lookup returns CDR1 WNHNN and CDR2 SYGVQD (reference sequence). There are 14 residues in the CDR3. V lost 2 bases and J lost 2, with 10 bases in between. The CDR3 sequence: CASSEASRPYEQYF. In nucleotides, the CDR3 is TGCGCCAGCAGTGAGGCTAGCCGTCCCTACGAGCAGTACTTC.

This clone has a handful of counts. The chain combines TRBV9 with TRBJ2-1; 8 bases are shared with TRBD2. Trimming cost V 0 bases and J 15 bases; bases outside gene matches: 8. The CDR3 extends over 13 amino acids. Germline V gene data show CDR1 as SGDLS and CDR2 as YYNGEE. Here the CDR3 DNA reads TGTGCCAGCAGCGTAGCTCCCGAGACTAGCGCGTTCTTC. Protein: CASSVAPETSAFF. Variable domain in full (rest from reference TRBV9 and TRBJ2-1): DSGVTQTPKHLITATGQRVTLRCSPRSGDLSVYWYQQSLDQGLQFLIQYYNGEERAKGNILERFSAQQFPDLHSELNLSSLELGDSALYFCASSVAPETSAFFGPGTRLTVL.